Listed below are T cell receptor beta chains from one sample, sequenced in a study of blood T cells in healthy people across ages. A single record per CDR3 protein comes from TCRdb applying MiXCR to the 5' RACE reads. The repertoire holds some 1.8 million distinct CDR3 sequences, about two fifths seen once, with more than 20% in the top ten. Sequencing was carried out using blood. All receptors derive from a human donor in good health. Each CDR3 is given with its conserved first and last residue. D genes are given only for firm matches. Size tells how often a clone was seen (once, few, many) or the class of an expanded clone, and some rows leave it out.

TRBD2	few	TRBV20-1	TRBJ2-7	CSARDHRPSGGSGYEQYF	TGCAGTGCTAGAGATCATAGGCCTAGCGGGGGGAGTGGCTACGAGCAGTACTTC
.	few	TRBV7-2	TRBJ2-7	CASSLGNRQEQYF	TGTGCCAGCAGCTTAGGGAATAGACAAGAGCAGTACTTC
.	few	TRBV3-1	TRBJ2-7	CASSQPGVPDEQYF	TGTGCCAGCAGCCAACCCGGGGTTCCGGACGAGCAGTACTTC
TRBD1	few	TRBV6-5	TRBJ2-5	CASSYSTGTGGETQYF	TGTGCCAGCAGTTACTCGACCGGGACAGGGGGGGAGACCCAGTACTTC
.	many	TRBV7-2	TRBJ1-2	CASSPWANYGYTF	TGTGCCAGCAGCCCCTGGGCTAACTATGGCTACACCTTC
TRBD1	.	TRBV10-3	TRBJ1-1	CAITDKRDSEAFF	TGTGCCATCACCGATAAAAGGGACAGTGAAGCTTTCTTT
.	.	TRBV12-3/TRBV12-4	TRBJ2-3	CASSLEVGITDAQYF	TGTGCCAGCAGTTTGGAGGTGGGGATCACAGATGCGCAGTATTTT
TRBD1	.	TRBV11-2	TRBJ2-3	CASSSGQGIADTRYF	TGTGCCAGCAGCTCGGGACAGGGGATAGCAGATACGCGGTATTTT
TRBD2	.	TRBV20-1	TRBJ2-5	CSARERRSGESIGQETQYF	TGCAGTGCTAGAGAAAGGCGTAGCGGGGAGAGTATCGGCCAAGAGACCCAGTACTTC
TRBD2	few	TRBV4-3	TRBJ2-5	CASSQLVSGTSGGTQYF	TGCGCCAGCAGCCAGCTAGTCTCCGGGACTAGCGGCGGGACCCAGTACTTC
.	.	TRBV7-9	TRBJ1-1	CASSFLGYEAFF	TGTGCCAGCAGCTTTTTAGGGTATGAAGCTTTCTTT
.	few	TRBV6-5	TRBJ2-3	CASSYPRRAGANRSTDTQYF	TGTGCCAGCAGTTACCCGAGGAGGGCGGGGGCGAACCGAAGCACAGATACGCAGTATTTT
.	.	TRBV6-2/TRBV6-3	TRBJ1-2	CASTIREGMNYGYTF	TGTGCCAGCACCATCCGAGAGGGGATGAACTATGGCTACACCTTC
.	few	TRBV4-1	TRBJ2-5	CASSQSDSVGTQYF	TGCGCCAGCAGCCAAAGTGACTCGGTTGGGACCCAGTACTTC
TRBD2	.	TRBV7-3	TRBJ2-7	CASSLTSGVQYEQYF	TGTGCCAGCAGCTTAACTAGCGGGGTGCAGTACGAGCAGTACTTC
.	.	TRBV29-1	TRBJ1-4	CSVWATVLTNEKLFF	TGCAGCGTGTGGGCTACAGTTTTAACTAATGAAAAACTGTTTTTT
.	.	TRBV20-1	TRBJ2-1	CSARDPRVGLSYNEQFF	TGCAGTGCTAGAGATCCCCGAGTGGGCCTCTCCTACAATGAGCAGTTCTTC